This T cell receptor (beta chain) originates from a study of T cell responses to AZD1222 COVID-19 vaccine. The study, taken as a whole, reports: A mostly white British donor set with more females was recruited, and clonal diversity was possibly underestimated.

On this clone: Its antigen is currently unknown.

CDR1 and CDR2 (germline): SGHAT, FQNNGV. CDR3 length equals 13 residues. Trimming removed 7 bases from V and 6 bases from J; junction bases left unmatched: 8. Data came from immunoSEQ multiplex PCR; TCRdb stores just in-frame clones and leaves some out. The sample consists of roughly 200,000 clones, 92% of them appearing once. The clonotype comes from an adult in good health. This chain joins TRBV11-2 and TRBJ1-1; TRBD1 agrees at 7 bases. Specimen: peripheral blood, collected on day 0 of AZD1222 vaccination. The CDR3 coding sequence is TGTGCCAGCAACCAGGGGGGCACGGCTGAAGCTTTCTTT. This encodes CASNQGGTAEAFF.